What follows describes a single T cell receptor (beta chain). The antigen remains unidentified. This record comes from a study of T cell responses to AZD1222 COVID-19 vaccine. V lost 7 bases and J 0 bases, leaving 9 bases between the germline ends. CDR3 length equals 13 residues. Germline V gives CDR1 LGHNA, CDR2 YNFKEQ. Sequenced by immunoSEQ multiplex PCR; TCRdb stores in-frame clones only, minus some. The sample gives about 67,000 clones, about 80% of which show up once; 5% to 6.5% is in the top ten. Whole-study findings and limits: Without day 14 samples, only post-peak T cell repertoires were studied. There were vaccine-associated CD4 TCRs across spike, dominant at 160-218 and 743-854. Donors, mostly white British, included more females; clonal diversity was possibly underestimated.

The material sequenced was peripheral blood, taken 28 days after the second AZD1222 dose. The chain has TRBV4-2 and TRBJ2-5, with D unresolved. This clonotype was obtained from an adult who received the AZD1222 COVID-19 vaccine. This CDR3 reads CASNRDYQETQYF. CDR3 in DNA: TGTGCCAGCAACCGAGACTACCAAGAGACCCAGTACTTC.